The 20 T cell receptor beta chains below were found in one sample sequenced in a study of blood T cell repertoires in COVID-19. TCRdb keeps only in-frame clones here, not all; method: immunoSEQ multiplex PCR. The table lists 100,000 to 150,000 clones, approximately 86% of them singletons, with 2% to 2.5% in the top ten. Material: PBMCs or T cells enriched from blood (not recorded which). The source is a woman aged 50 to 60 who had recovered from COVID-19.

The chain is built from TRBV15 and TRBJ2-2, with TRBD1 matching 10 bases. CDR1 is LNHNV and CDR2 is YYDKDF in the germline V gene (reference sequence). The CDR3 has 15 amino acids. The trim removed 8 bases at V and 5 bases at J, leaving 8 bases unmatched. CDR3 amino acids: CATGRDRGGTGELFF. CDR3 DNA sequence: TGTGCCACCGGTAGGGACAGGGGAGGAACCGGGGAGCTGTTTTTT.

The rearrangement uses TRBV20-1 and TRBJ2-3; D gene ambiguous. This CDR3 is built from 11 residues. Trimming shortened V by 6 bases and J by 6 bases, and 10 bases separated the two germline ends. Germline CDR1 is DFQATT and CDR2 is SNEGSKA (reference sequence). CDR3 protein: CSAVPRDTQYF. CDR3 coding DNA: TGCAGTGCCGTCCCGCGGGATACGCAGTATTTT.

The rearrangement joins TRBV19 to TRBJ1-4; tentatively, D is TRBD1 (5 bases). This CDR3 contains 15 residues. V was trimmed by 5 bases and J by 7 bases, leaving 17 bases between them. Per germline, CDR1 LNHDA and CDR2 SQIVND (reference sequence). CDR3 coding DNA: TGTGCCAGTAGTGTAACAGGCGGAGACGGTGAAAAACTGTTTTTT. This sequence encodes CASSVTGGDGEKLFF.

This clone was detected only once. The chain carries TRBV23-1 and TRBJ2-1, with 11 nucleotides matching TRBD2. TRBV23-1 falls under the ORF class, with uncertain function. The V gene end was trimmed by 0 bases and the J gene end by 2 bases; junction bases not matched to a gene: 12. CDR3 length equals 20 residues. The CDR3 is CASSQSGRFGTSGPYNEQFF. In DNA, the CDR3 is TGCGCCAGCAGTCAATCGGGTAGGTTCGGGACTAGCGGTCCCTACAATGAGCAGTTCTTC.

V and J are TRBV27 and TRBJ2-3; 8 bases fit TRBD1. The CDR3 consists of 15 residues. The V and J ends lost 6 bases and 6 bases, in that order; junction bases with no gene match: 11. Per the germline V gene, CDR1 is MNHEY and CDR2 is SMNVEV (reference sequence). Written as DNA, the CDR3 is TGTGCCAGCAGCCCGACAGGGGTTAGGGGGGATACGCAGTATTTT. Its translation is CASSPTGVRGDTQYF.

V gene TRBV28 combines with J gene TRBJ1-2; 8 nucleotides line up with TRBD1. CDR3 length: 15 residues. Losses at the gene ends were 6 bases for V and 5 bases for J; bases not matched to a gene: 11. From germline, CDR1 is MDHEN and CDR2 SYDVKM. The CDR3 DNA sequence: TGTGCCAGCAGGACTGCCGGGACAGGAGATTATGGCTACACCTTC. Translation gives CASRTAGTGDYGYTF.

This chain joins TRBV6-5 and TRBJ2-3; D possibly corresponds to TRBD2 (7 bases). This CDR3 is built from 14 residues. Germline-derived CDR1 and CDR2 are MNHEY and SVGAGI. V was shortened by 8 bases and J by 2 bases, with 14 bases between the two germline ends. The CDR3 DNA follows: TGTGCCAGCTTAGGCGGGGGCTCCACAGATACGCAGTATTTT. It translates to CASLGGGSTDTQYF.

The CDR3 coding sequence is TGTGCCAGCAGTGAAGCTGGGGGACAGTCCTATGGCTACACCTTC. The encoded protein is CASSEAGGQSYGYTF. The chain combines TRBV6-1 with TRBJ1-2, with TRBD1 matching over 7 bases. The CDR3 extends over 15 amino acids. V lost 0 bases, J lost 4 bases, and 5 bases stayed unmatched. Germline V gene data show CDR1 as MNHNS and CDR2 as SASEGT.

The chain couples TRBV19 to TRBJ1-4; D unclear. V was shortened by 2 bases and J by 4 bases, with 5 bases between the two germline ends. CDR1 and CDR2 from the germline V gene are LNHDA and SQIVND (reference sequence). The CDR3 covers 13 residues. DNA of the CDR3: TGTGCCAGTAGTATAACAGTTAATGAAAAACTGTTTTTT. Its protein is CASSITVNEKLFF.

This clone was observed a single time. This chain connects TRBV30 to TRBJ1-2, with 7 bases that match TRBD1. The V and J ends lost 3 bases and 8 bases, in that order; junction bases with no gene match: 9. This CDR3 contains 13 residues. The germline V gene has CDR1 GTSNPN and CDR2 SVGIG (reference sequence). As DNA, the CDR3 is TGTGCCTGGAGCGCCGGGACAGCTGGGGGCTACACCTTC. Its translation: CAWSAGTAGGYTF.

The rearrangement joins TRBV7-8 to TRBJ2-5; D unclear. CDR1 is SGHVS and CDR2 is FQNEAQ in the germline V gene. Trimming left V 1 base short and J 0 bases short, with 9 bases between. There are 15 residues in the CDR3. CDR3 in amino acids: CASSLVHTYQETQYF. DNA of the CDR3: TGTGCCAGCAGCTTAGTACACACGTACCAAGAGACCCAGTACTTC.

This chain links TRBV3-1 (or the pseudogene TRBV3-2) with TRBJ1-1, with D possibly matching TRBD1 (6 bases). This CDR3 has 16 amino acids. Germline CDR1 LGHDT, CDR2 YNNKEL (reference sequence). Trimming removed 4 bases from V and 1 base from J, with 16 bases in between. CDR3 DNA sequence: TGTGCCAGCAGCCTGAGATCAGGGGCGAGGAACACTGAAGCTTTCTTT. The encoded protein is CASSLRSGARNTEAFF.

This chain connects TRBV6-1 to TRBJ1-1; D might be TRBD1 (6 bases). The V and J ends lost 0 bases and 1 base respectively, with 6 bases between them. Germline V lookup: CDR1 MNHNS, CDR2 SASEGT. This CDR3 spans 14 amino acids. The CDR3 DNA follows: TGTGCCAGCAGTGAAGCACAGGGGAACACTGAAGCTTTCTTT. Protein: CASSEAQGNTEAFF.

This clone has a handful of counts. V and J are TRBV7-9 and TRBJ2-7; D is possibly TRBD1 (6 bases). This CDR3 comprises 15 residues. The V and J ends lost 1 base and 1 base respectively, with 11 bases between them. Germline CDR1 SEHNR, CDR2 FQNEAQ (reference sequence). Here the CDR3 reads CASSLGTEVSYEQYF. As DNA, the CDR3 is TGTGCCAGCAGCTTAGGGACAGAGGTATCCTACGAGCAGTACTTC.

V usage is TRBV20-1 and J usage is TRBJ2-5; tentative D call: TRBD2 (5 bases). Germline V gene sequence: CDR1 DFQATT, CDR2 SNEGSKA (reference sequence). This CDR3 has 12 amino acids. Trimming pared 3 bases from V and 4 bases from J, leaving 9 bases between. CDR3 DNA: TGCAGTGCTAGTTTGAGCGGAGAGACCCAGTACTTC. The encoded protein is CSASLSGETQYF.

This chain uses TRBV21-1 with TRBJ2-7; whether TRBD1, the table's D call, matches the DNA was not checked. TRBV21-1 corresponds to a pseudogene. This CDR3 spans 14 amino acids. The CDR3 region has the DNA TGTGCCAGGGGGACAGGGGTATATTCCTACGAGCAGTACTTC. Translation gives CARGTGVYSYEQYF.

The genes are TRBV5-6 and TRBJ1-1, with TRBD1 matching 11 bases. J lost 7 bases, V lost 0 bases, and 14 bases had no gene match. Germline-derived CDR1 and CDR2 are SGHDT and YYEEEE. The CDR3 runs 18 residues. The CDR3 is CASSLEGFLGTGGHEAFF. CDR3 DNA: TGTGCCAGCAGCTTGGAGGGTTTTTTGGGGACAGGGGGTCATGAAGCTTTCTTT.

The chain has TRBV7-9 and TRBJ2-3; TRBD2 aligns across 12 bases. Trimming cost V 5 bases and J 4 bases; bases outside gene matches: 7. The CDR3 runs to 16 residues. Germline V gene sequence: CDR1 SEHNR, CDR2 FQNEAQ (reference sequence). The CDR3 loop is CASSDPSGGAPDTQYF. The CDR3 bases are TGTGCCAGCAGCGACCCTAGCGGGGGGGCCCCAGATACGCAGTATTTT. Together with reference TRBV7-9 and TRBJ2-3, the CDR3 gives the full variable domain: DTGVSQNPRHKITKRGQNVTFRCDPISEHNRLYWYRQTLGQGPEFLTYFQNEAQLEKSRLLSDRFSAERPKGSFSTLEIQRTEQGDSAMYLCASSDPSGGAPDTQYFGPGTRLTVL.

The V gene is TRBV6-4, the J gene TRBJ2-1; the D gene is possibly TRBD2 (6 bases). The V and J ends lost 3 bases and 8 bases respectively, with 20 bases between them. The CDR3 length is 16 residues. From germline, CDR1 is MRHNA and CDR2 SNTAGT. The CDR3 loop reads CASSEVAVGGVDEQFF. The DNA of the CDR3 is TGTGCCAGCAGTGAAGTTGCTGTGGGGGGAGTCGATGAGCAGTTCTTC.

The chain links TRBV28 to TRBJ2-5; possibly TRBD1 for D (5 bases). This CDR3 spans 13 amino acids. Between the trimmed V and J ends, which lost 2 bases and 5 bases, there was a span of 9 bases. Per germline, CDR1 MDHEN and CDR2 SYDVKM. CDR3 amino acids: CASSLVQVETQYF. The CDR3 nucleotides are TGTGCCAGCAGTTTAGTACAGGTGGAGACCCAGTACTTC. Based on the CDR3 plus reference TRBV28 and TRBJ2-5, the full variable domain is DVKVTQSSRYLVKRTGEKVFLECVQDMDHENMFWYRQDPGLGLRLIYFSYDVKMKEKGDIPEGYSVSREKKERFSLILESASTNQTSMYLCASSLVQVETQYFGPGTRLLVL.